These T cell receptor beta chains were read from a single sample in a study of blood T cell repertoires in COVID-19. Sequencing was performed with immunoSEQ multiplex PCR; in TCRdb, only in-frame clones are kept and a portion is missing. The table lists approximately 180,000 clones, about 77% of them singletons. Sequences were obtained from PBMCs or T cells enriched from blood (not recorded which). These receptors all stem from a woman in her forties or fifties with acute COVID-19. CDR3s include the opening cysteine and the closing phenylalanine or tryptophan. The D gene is left open where the match is weak. Not every row has a clone size; where given, it reads once, few, many or a size class.

TRBJ2-5,TRBV7-2,-,-,CASSLTGGQETQYF,TGTGCCAGCAGCTTAACCGGGGGCCAAGAGACCCAGTACTTC
TRBJ2-5,TRBV30,-,-,CAWSDANRGLQETQYF,TGTGCCTGGAGTGACGCCAATAGAGGACTCCAAGAGACCCAGTACTTC
TRBJ1-5,TRBV7-9,TRBD1,-,CASSPGGGSNQPQHF,TGTGCCAGCAGCCCAGGGGGCGGGAGCAATCAGCCCCAGCATTTT
TRBJ2-4,TRBV18,TRBD1,-,CASSPPFGQGELPAKNIQYF,TGTGCCAGCTCACCACCGTTTGGACAGGGCGAACTCCCAGCCAAAAACATTCAGTACTTC
TRBJ2-5,TRBV7-7,TRBD2,-,CASSSQTTIAGGETQYF,TGTGCTAGCAGCTCCCAAACTACAATAGCGGGGGGGGAGACCCAGTACTTC
TRBJ2-1,TRBV2,-,once,CASSRSGYFGSYNEQFF,TGTGCCAGCAGCAGATCAGGGTACTTCGGTTCCTACAATGAGCAGTTCTTC
TRBJ2-3,TRBV9,TRBD2,-,CASSVGLAGVTDTQYF,TGTGCCAGCAGCGTCGGACTAGCGGGGGTCACAGATACGCAGTATTTT
TRBJ1-2,TRBV7-2,-,once,CASSQPWRSNYGYTF,TGTGCCAGCAGCCAACCGTGGAGGTCTAACTATGGCTACACCTTC
TRBJ2-2,TRBV11-2,TRBD1,-,CASSSLRGLSTGELFF,TGTGCCAGCAGCTCATTAAGGGGGCTGAGCACCGGGGAGCTGTTTTTT
TRBJ2-3,TRBV18,-,-,CASSPPPVTDTQYF,TGTGCCAGCTCACCACCCCCAGTCACAGATACGCAGTATTTT
TRBJ1-6,TRBV3-1/TRBV3-2,TRBD1,-,CASSHGQGSSYNSPLHF,TGTGCCAGCAGCCACGGACAGGGGAGCTCCTATAATTCACCCCTCCACTTT
TRBJ1-6,TRBV5-1,-,many,CASSLTSDNSPLHF,TGCGCCAGCAGCTTAACCTCGGATAATTCACCCCTCCACTTT
TRBJ1-2,TRBV19,-,once,CASRGVAGGSYGYTF,TGTGCCAGTAGAGGGGTCGCGGGGGGCAGCTATGGCTACACCTTC
TRBJ1-2,TRBV27,TRBD1,few,CASSLSWDGGRGRSGYTF,TGTGCCAGCAGTTTATCGTGGGACGGGGGCAGGGGGCGATCTGGCTACACCTTC
TRBJ2-1,TRBV5-1,TRBD1,-,CASSLGDSSYNEQFF,TGCGCCAGCAGCTTGGGGGACAGCTCCTACAATGAGCAGTTCTTC
TRBJ1-1,TRBV4-3,-,-,CASSQDPGMNTEAFF,TGCGCCAGCAGCCAAGATCCGGGGATGAACACTGAAGCTTTCTTT
TRBJ1-1,TRBV5-1,-,-,CASSLAGTGTEAFF,TGCGCCAGCAGCTTGGCCGGAACGGGCACTGAAGCTTTCTTT
TRBJ1-5,TRBV7-2,-,-,CASSQGQLSNQPQHF,TGTGCCAGCAGTCAGGGCCAGCTTAGCAATCAGCCCCAGCATTTT
TRBJ1-6,TRBV19,TRBD1,-,CASSIQGDVGSPLHF,TGTGCCAGTAGTATCCAGGGGGACGTCGGTTCACCCCTCCACTTT
TRBJ2-1,TRBV5-4,TRBD2,-,CASQIAGTYNEQFF,TGTGCCAGCCAGATAGCGGGGACCTACAATGAGCAGTTCTTC
TRBJ1-1,TRBV7-2,-,-,CASKQGRSNTEAFF,TGTGCCAGCAAGCAGGGAAGGTCGAACACTGAAGCTTTCTTT
TRBJ1-4,TRBV13,-,-,CASSLGGREVSRGKLFF,TGTGCCAGCAGCTTAGGAGGGAGGGAGGTTTCCCGTGGAAAACTGTTTTTT
TRBJ1-1,TRBV4-1,-,-,CASSEIGGIGNTEAFF,TGCGCCAGCAGCGAAATCGGAGGGATAGGTAACACTGAAGCTTTCTTT
TRBJ1-3,TRBV9,-,-,CASSPSGSGNTIYF,TGTGCCAGCAGCCCCAGTGGCTCCGGAAACACCATATATTTT
TRBJ1-6,TRBV6-5,TRBD1,-,CASSYRDRGPNSPLHF,TGTGCCAGCAGTTATCGAGACAGGGGGCCCAATTCACCCCTCCACTTT
TRBJ2-5,TRBV10-2,TRBD1,-,CASRPDKGAQRETQYF,TGCGCCAGCAGGCCCGACAAGGGGGCGCAGCGGGAGACCCAGTACTTC
TRBJ2-2,TRBV5-6,TRBD1,-,CASSYPHGAGGVDTGELFF,TGTGCCAGCAGCTACCCCCATGGGGCAGGGGGCGTCGACACCGGGGAGCTGTTTTTT
TRBJ1-3,TRBV28,TRBD1,few,CASRSQGSPGNTIYF,TGTGCCAGCAGGTCACAGGGGAGCCCTGGAAACACCATATATTTT
TRBJ1-1,TRBV4-1,TRBD1,once,CASRQTGGRSTEAFF,TGCGCCAGCAGACAGACAGGGGGCCGAAGCACTGAAGCTTTCTTT
TRBJ1-1,TRBV2,-,-,CASQENRAMGTEAFF,TGTGCCAGCCAAGAAAACAGGGCTATGGGGACTGAAGCTTTCTTT
TRBJ1-1,TRBV18,-,few,CASSPPRSGSYTEAFF,TGTGCCAGCTCACCACCCCGGTCGGGGTCGTACACTGAAGCTTTCTTT
TRBJ2-2,TRBV12-3/TRBV12-4,-,once,CASGLRTGELFF,TGTGCCAGCGGCCTTCGCACCGGGGAGCTGTTTTTT